This is a list of T cell receptor beta chains from one sample in a study of T cells after yellow fever vaccination. TCRdb re-analysed the 5' RACE reads in MiXCR, keeping a single row per CDR3 protein. The data contain about 340,000 distinct CDR3 sequences, more than 8.5% of them singletons. This material consisted of PBMCs, taken on the day of the first yellow fever vaccination. These receptors came from a man between 18 and 35 years old who received the YFV17D yellow fever vaccine. The CDR3 runs from the conserved cysteine through the conserved F or W. The D gene is left open where the match is weak. The listing skips clone size in some rows; elsewhere it reads once, few, many or a size class.

d_gene	v_gene	abundance	j_gene	len	CDR3aa	CDR3nt
-	TRBV7-3	few	TRBJ2-3	15	CASGQQGGGTDTQYF	TGTGCCAGCGGACAACAGGGGGGGGGCACAGATACGCAGTATTTT
TRBD1	TRBV5-5	-	TRBJ1-4	16	CASSLYRGGSNEKLFF	TGTGCCAGCAGCTTGTACAGGGGAGGATCGAATGAAAAACTGTTTTTT
-	TRBV7-2	-	TRBJ2-7	13	CASSFFLSYEQYF	TGTGCCAGCAGCTTTTTCCTTTCCTACGAGCAGTACTTC
-	TRBV14	-	TRBJ2-5	14	CASSQVSGRETQYF	TGTGCCAGCAGCCAAGTGTCGGGGAGGGAGACCCAGTACTTC
-	TRBV28	few	TRBJ2-1	16	CASSLIGGKAYNEQFF	TGTGCCAGCAGTTTGATCGGGGGCAAAGCCTACAATGAGCAGTTCTTC
-	TRBV3-1	few	TRBJ1-1	15	CASSDQGRRNTEAFF	TGTGCCAGCAGCGACCAGGGGAGGAGGAACACTGAAGCTTTCTTT
-	TRBV5-1	-	TRBJ2-1	14	CASSLVVGLIEQFF	TGCGCCAGCAGCTTGGTGGTAGGATTAATTGAGCAGTTCTTC
TRBD1	TRBV10-3	-	TRBJ2-7	16	CAISEATGDWAYEQYF	TGTGCCATCAGTGAGGCGACAGGGGATTGGGCCTACGAGCAGTACTTC
TRBD2	TRBV20-1	-	TRBJ2-3	16	CSARAPSGGAVDTQYF	TGCAGTGCTAGAGCTCCTAGCGGGGGGGCCGTCGATACGCAGTATTTT
-	TRBV3-1	once	TRBJ2-7	17	CASCQDPSRARPLEQYF	TGTGCCAGCTGCCAAGATCCGTCCAGGGCCAGGCCGTTGGAGCAGTACTTC
TRBD1	TRBV28	-	TRBJ2-4	16	CASSTMPGQGENIQYF	TGTGCCAGCAGCACAATGCCGGGACAGGGGGAAAACATTCAGTACTTC
TRBD1	TRBV4-2	few	TRBJ2-3	15	CASSPGQGQADTQYF	TGTGCCAGCAGCCCGGGACAGGGTCAAGCAGATACGCAGTATTTT
TRBD1	TRBV11-2	few	TRBJ1-5	19	CASSFHGTGPQYSNQPQHF	TGTGCCAGCAGCTTTCACGGGACAGGACCACAGTATAGCAATCAGCCCCAGCATTTT
-	TRBV19	many	TRBJ2-1	13	CASIKTLGDEQFF	TGTGCCAGTATTAAGACACTGGGCGATGAGCAGTTCTTC
TRBD2	TRBV6-5	-	TRBJ2-3	15	CASSYQASGADTQYF	TGTGCCAGCAGTTACCAGGCTAGCGGGGCAGATACGCAGTATTTT
-	TRBV19	-	TRBJ1-2	14	CASSPDSRGYGYTF	TGTGCCAGTAGTCCCGACAGCCGGGGGTATGGCTACACCTTC
TRBD2	TRBV4-3	few	TRBJ2-1	17	CASSRSRASGAYNEQFF	TGCGCCAGCAGCCGCTCGAGGGCTAGCGGGGCCTACAATGAGCAGTTCTTC
-	TRBV4-1	few	TRBJ1-1	15	CASSQVSRENTEAFF	TGCGCCAGCAGCCAAGTATCCAGAGAAAACACTGAAGCTTTCTTT
TRBD2	TRBV20-1	few	TRBJ2-1	14	CSAGTSGGPSEQFF	TGCAGTGCTGGGACTAGCGGGGGGCCCAGTGAGCAGTTCTTC
-	TRBV19	few	TRBJ2-3	15	CASALGGPRGDTQYF	TGTGCCAGCGCTCTTGGGGGCCCGAGGGGAGATACGCAGTATTTT
TRBD1	TRBV28	-	TRBJ2-2	17	CASSSYGNRGSTGELFF	TGTGCCAGCAGTTCATACGGGAACAGGGGTTCAACCGGGGAGCTGTTTTTT
-	TRBV20-1	-	TRBJ2-3	15	CSARSIGRSTDTQYF	TGCAGTGCTAGAAGTATAGGACGAAGCACAGATACGCAGTATTTT
TRBD1	TRBV14	-	TRBJ2-7	14	CASSQQTGAYEQYF	TGTGCCAGCAGCCAACAGACAGGGGCCTACGAGCAGTACTTC
-	TRBV6-2/TRBV6-3	few	TRBJ2-2	14	CASSYAAPTGELFF	TGTGCCAGCAGTTATGCAGCTCCGACCGGGGAGCTGTTTTTT
TRBD1	TRBV4-1	-	TRBJ1-2	13	CASSQGTGTLYTF	TGCGCCAGCAGCCAAGGGACAGGAACGCTCTACACCTTC
TRBD2	TRBV6-1	-	TRBJ2-3	14	CATHSGGDADTQYF	TGTGCCACTCATAGCGGGGGGGATGCAGATACGCAGTATTTT